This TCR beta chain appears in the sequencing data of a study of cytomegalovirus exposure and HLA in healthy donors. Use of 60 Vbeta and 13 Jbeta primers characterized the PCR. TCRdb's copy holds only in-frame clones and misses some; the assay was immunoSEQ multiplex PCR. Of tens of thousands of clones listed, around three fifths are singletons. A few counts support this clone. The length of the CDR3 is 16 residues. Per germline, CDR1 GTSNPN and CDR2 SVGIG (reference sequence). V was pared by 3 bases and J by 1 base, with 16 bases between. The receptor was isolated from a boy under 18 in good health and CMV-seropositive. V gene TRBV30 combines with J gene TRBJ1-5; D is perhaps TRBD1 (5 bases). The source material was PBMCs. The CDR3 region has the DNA TGTGCCTGGAGGCCCCCGGGACTCGCGAGCAATCAGCCCCAGCATTTT. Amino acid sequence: CAWRPPGLASNQPQHF.